What follows are 2 T cell receptor beta chains derived from one specimen sequenced in a study of shared clonotypes between healthy human individuals. The method was immunoSEQ multiplex PCR; TCRdb's version includes in-frame clones alone and lacks a portion of them. The table lists around 500,000 clones, about 85% of them singletons. What was sequenced was PBMCs. The source of these receptors is a woman aged 40 to 50 in good health. Some clones in this sample may be carry-over from other donors' samples.

The genes are TRBV7-9 and TRBJ2-3; 7 bases are shared with TRBD1. J lost 5 bases, V lost 2 bases, and 4 bases had no gene match. Per the germline V gene, CDR1 is SEHNR and CDR2 is FQNEAQ (reference sequence). The CDR3 is 14 amino acids. Written as DNA, the CDR3 is TGTGCCAGCAGCTTATGGACAGGTGGAGATACGCAGTATTTT. Its protein is CASSLWTGGDTQYF.

This rearrangement joins TRBV7-6 to TRBJ2-2; 9 nucleotides agree with TRBD1. This CDR3 is built from 15 residues. V trimming: 1 base; J trimming: 5 bases; junction bases outside the gene matches: 2. Looked up from germline, CDR1 is SGHVS and CDR2 is FNYEAQ. As DNA, the CDR3 is TGTGCCAGCAGCTTAGGGACAGGGGTGACCGGGGAGCTGTTTTTT. Translation gives CASSLGTGVTGELFF.